The 12 T cell receptor beta chains below were found in one sample sequenced in a study of blood T cell repertoires in COVID-19. Sequencing used immunoSEQ multiplex PCR; TCRdb keeps in-frame clones, though not all of them. The sample lists roughly 110,000 clones, about 90% occurring once. The sample comprised peripheral blood. Receptor source: a woman between 50 and 59 years old with acute or convalescent COVID-19.

This chain links TRBV28 with TRBJ1-1; 7 nucleotides agree with TRBD1. This CDR3 contains 17 residues. V lost 2 bases, J lost 4 bases, and 13 bases stayed unmatched. Looked up from germline, CDR1 is MDHEN and CDR2 is SYDVKM. The DNA for the CDR3 is TGTGCCAGCAGTTTAAGCTACAGGGGCCCCCTATCCACTGAAGCTTTCTTT. Translated: CASSLSYRGPLSTEAFF.

This rearrangement joins TRBV28 to TRBJ2-1; the D gene is possibly TRBD1 (5 bases). V was shortened by 8 bases and J by 10 bases, with 15 bases between the two germline ends. The length of the CDR3 is 12 residues. CDR1 is MDHEN, CDR2 SYDVKM, per germline. CDR3 coding DNA: TGTGCCAGCGACCAGGGAAGCCCAGAGCAGTTCTTC. Its translation is CASDQGSPEQFF.

Here the CDR3 DNA reads TGTGCCAGCAGCGCTCGGACTAGTCAAGGAGGTACGCAGTATTTT. It translates to CASSARTSQGGTQYF. The rearrangement joins TRBV9 to TRBJ2-3; 7 bases are a match to TRBD2. V shed 3 bases and J 8 bases; nucleotides not matched to a gene: 12. Germline lookup yields CDR1 SGDLS and CDR2 YYNGEE. The CDR3 spans 15 residues.

This clone was seen a few times. This chain links TRBV10-3 with TRBJ1-3; TRBD1 matches at 7 bases. The germline V gene has CDR1 ENHRY and CDR2 SYGVKD. Germline trimming cut 6 bases from V and 3 bases from J; bases unmatched to any gene: 8. CDR3 length: 15 amino acids. Here the CDR3 DNA reads TGTGCCATCAGGCGGACAGGAGCTAGTGGAAACACCATATATTTT. Residues: CAIRRTGASGNTIYF.

The chain links TRBV29-1 to TRBJ1-1; 7 nucleotides align to TRBD1. Looked up from germline, CDR1 is SQVTM and CDR2 is ANQGSEA. The CDR3 has 15 amino acids. The V gene end was trimmed by 3 bases and the J gene end by 1 base; junction bases not matched to a gene: 8. The CDR3 spells CSVEGDRVTNTEAFF. CDR3 DNA sequence: TGCAGCGTTGAGGGTGACAGGGTTACGAACACTGAAGCTTTCTTT.

Here the CDR3 DNA reads TGTGCCAGCTCCCCGAGGAATGAGCAGTTCTTC. Protein sequence: CASSPRNEQFF. The chain carries TRBV18 and TRBJ2-1; no clear D. Trimming pared 6 bases from V and 7 bases from J, leaving 7 bases between. Germline V gene data show CDR1 as KGHSH and CDR2 as LQKENI. The CDR3 runs to 11 residues.

This clone was recorded a few times. The rearrangement links TRBV7-2 to TRBJ1-3; D might be TRBD1 (6 bases). The CDR3 loop spans 15 amino acids. Between the trimmed V and J ends, which lost 8 bases and 4 bases, there was a span of 18 bases. The V gene's germline CDR1 is SGHTA and CDR2 FQGNSA. CDR3 bases: TGTGCCAGCCGGGAGGGGGGCGTCGGGGGAAACACCATATATTTT. Residues: CASREGGVGGNTIYF.

The V and J genes are TRBV6-5 and TRBJ1-2, with D unresolved. Trimming cost V 0 bases and J 3 bases, with 11 bases left between them. This CDR3 is 15 amino acids long. CDR1 MNHEY and CDR2 SVGAGI come from the germline V gene. The DNA for the CDR3 is TGTGCCAGCAGTTACTCGATGCAGGCGCACTATGGCTACACCTTC. Translated, it gives CASSYSMQAHYGYTF.

The V gene is TRBV14, the J gene TRBJ2-3, with 13 nucleotides matching TRBD2. This CDR3 has 17 residues. Germline values: CDR1 SGHDN, CDR2 FVKESK. V shed 4 bases and J 4 bases; nucleotides not matched to a gene: 8. CDR3 sequence: CASSLGGLAGKSDTQYF. DNA of the CDR3: TGTGCCAGCAGCCTGGGGGGACTAGCGGGAAAGTCAGATACGCAGTATTTT.

The chain joins TRBV11-3 to TRBJ2-7, with 8 bases aligning to TRBD2. V was pared by 2 bases and J by 4 bases, with 4 bases of the junction left unmatched. Germline loops: CDR1 SGHNT, CDR2 YENEEA. The CDR3 is made up of 14 amino acids. The CDR3 DNA reads TGTGCCAGCAGCTTAAGCAGCGGGAGTTACGAGCAGTACTTC. Its translation: CASSLSSGSYEQYF.

This rearrangement joins TRBV19 to TRBJ2-1, with D hard to call. Trimming stripped 2 bases from V and 0 bases from J, with 14 bases between. The CDR3 has 17 residues. The V gene's germline CDR1 is LNHDA and CDR2 SQIVND (reference sequence). The CDR3 DNA sequence: TGTGCCAGTAGTATATTAAAACTTTCCCGCTCCTACAATGAGCAGTTCTTC. It yields the protein CASSILKLSRSYNEQFF.

The rearrangement joins TRBV18 to TRBJ1-4; D is perhaps TRBD1 (6 bases). The CDR3 loop spans 14 amino acids. The V and J ends lost 3 bases and 5 bases respectively, with 10 bases between them. Germline values: CDR1 KGHSH, CDR2 LQKENI. CDR3 sequence (DNA): TGTGCCAGCTCACCGGGACATTCAAATGAAAAACTGTTTTTT. Translating it yields CASSPGHSNEKLFF.